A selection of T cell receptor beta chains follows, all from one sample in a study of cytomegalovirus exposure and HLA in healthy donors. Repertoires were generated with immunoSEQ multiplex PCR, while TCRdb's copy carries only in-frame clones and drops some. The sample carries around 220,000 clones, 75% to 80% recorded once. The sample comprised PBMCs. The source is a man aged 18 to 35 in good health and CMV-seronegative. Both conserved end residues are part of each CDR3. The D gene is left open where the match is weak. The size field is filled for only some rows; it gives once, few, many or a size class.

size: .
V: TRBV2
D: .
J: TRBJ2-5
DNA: TGTGCCAGCAGTGTTTTCGGGAGTAAAAGGGAGACCCAGTACTTC
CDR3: CASSVFGSKRETQYF

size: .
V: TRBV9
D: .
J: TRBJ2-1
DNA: TGTGCCAGCAGCAAAGGGGCGGACCCCCTAAATGAGCAGTTCTTC
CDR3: CASSKGADPLNEQFF

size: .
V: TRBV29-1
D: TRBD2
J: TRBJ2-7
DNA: TGCAGCGTTGGGGCTAGCGGGAGCGAGCAGTACTTC
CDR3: CSVGASGSEQYF

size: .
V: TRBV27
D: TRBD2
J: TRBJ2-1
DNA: TGTGCCAGCAGTCTGGGGGGGAGCTCCTACAATGAGCAGTTCTTC
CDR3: CASSLGGSSYNEQFF

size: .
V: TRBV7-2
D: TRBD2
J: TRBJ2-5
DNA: TGTGCCAGCAGGGGGGGCGGGACTAGCTTGCAGGAGACCCAGTACTTC
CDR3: CASRGGGTSLQETQYF

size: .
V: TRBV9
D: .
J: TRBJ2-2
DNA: TGTGCCAGCAGCGTTGGTGTGGAGGCAGCCGGGGAGCTGTTTTTT
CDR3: CASSVGVEAAGELFF

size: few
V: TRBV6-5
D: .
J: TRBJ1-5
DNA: TGTGCCAGCAGTTACGGCCAGGCCAATCAGCCCCAGCATTTT
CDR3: CASSYGQANQPQHF

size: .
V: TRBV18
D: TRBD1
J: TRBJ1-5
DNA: TGTGCCAGCTCACCAACCCAACCGGGACAGGGAGAACAGCCCCAGCATTTT
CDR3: CASSPTQPGQGEQPQHF

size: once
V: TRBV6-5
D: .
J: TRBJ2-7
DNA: TGTGCCAGCAGTTACTCGGCGGAATACGAGCAGTACTTC
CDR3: CASSYSAEYEQYF

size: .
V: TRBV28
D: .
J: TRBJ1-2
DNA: TGTGCCAGCAGTTTAGGACAGCCCTTGAACTATGGCTACACCTTC
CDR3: CASSLGQPLNYGYTF

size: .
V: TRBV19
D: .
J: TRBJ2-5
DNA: TGTGCCAGTAGTGTCTTACAGGGAAGAGAGACCCAGTACTTC
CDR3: CASSVLQGRETQYF

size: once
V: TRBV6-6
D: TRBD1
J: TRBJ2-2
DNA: TGTGCCACCCTCGGGACAGATTACACCGGGGAGCTGTTTTTT
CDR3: CATLGTDYTGELFF

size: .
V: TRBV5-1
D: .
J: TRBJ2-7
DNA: TGCGCCAGCAGCTTGGCGCTCGGGACGGACTACGAGCAGTACTTC
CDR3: CASSLALGTDYEQYF

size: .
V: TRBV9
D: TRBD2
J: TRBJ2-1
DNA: TGTGCCAGCAGCGTCGGGGGGGGGCGGTCTGAGCAGTTCTTC
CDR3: CASSVGGGRSEQFF

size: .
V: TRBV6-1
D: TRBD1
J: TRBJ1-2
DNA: TGTGCCAGCAGTGAAGGCTTCGGACAGGGGGCCTTAGCTAACTATGGCTACACCTTC
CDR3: CASSEGFGQGALANYGYTF

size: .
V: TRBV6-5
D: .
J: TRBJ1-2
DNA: TGTGCCAGCACCAAAAGTTCCGGGACAAATGGCTACACCTTC
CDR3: CASTKSSGTNGYTF

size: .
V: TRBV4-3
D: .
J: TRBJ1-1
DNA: TGCGCCAGCAGCCAAATTGACAGGAACACTGAAGCTTTCTTT
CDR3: CASSQIDRNTEAFF

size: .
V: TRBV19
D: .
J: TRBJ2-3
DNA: TGTGCCAGTAGACAGGGTCCTTCTAGCACAGATACGCAGTATTTT
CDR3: CASRQGPSSTDTQYF

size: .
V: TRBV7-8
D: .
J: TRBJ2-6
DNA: TGTGCCAGCAGCTTAGGGATGAGAGGTATAGGGGCCAACGTCCTGACTTTC
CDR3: CASSLGMRGIGANVLTF

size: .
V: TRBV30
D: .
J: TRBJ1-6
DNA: TGTGCCTGGAGTGTACTTGTTCGTGATTCACCCCTCCACTTT
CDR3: CAWSVLVRDSPLHF

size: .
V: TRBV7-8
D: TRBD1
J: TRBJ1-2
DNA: TGTGCCAGCAGCACCGGGACAGGGCGTGGCTACACCTTC
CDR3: CASSTGTGRGYTF

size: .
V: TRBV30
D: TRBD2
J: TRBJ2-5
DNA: TGTGCCTGCAAATTAGCGGGGGGAGGGCGGGAGACCCAGTACTTC
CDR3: CACKLAGGGRETQYF

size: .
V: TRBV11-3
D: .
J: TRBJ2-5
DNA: TGTGCCAGCAGCCCCAGGGGTAGCGGGCCAAGAGAGACCCAGTACTTC
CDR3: CASSPRGSGPRETQYF